The sequence of this TCR beta chain was determined in a study of cytomegalovirus exposure and HLA in healthy donors. On this clone: Its antigen is undetermined.

Germline-derived CDR1 and CDR2 are KGHSH and LQKENI. CDR3 length: 16 amino acids. Trimming shortened V by 1 base and J by 0 bases, and 10 bases separated the two germline ends. The study ran its PCR with 60 Vbeta and 13 Jbeta primers. Profiled with immunoSEQ multiplex PCR; TCRdb holds only in-frame clones, not every one. Seen in this sample are around 76,000 clones; the ten most common clones hold about 4.9%. Regarding the study as a whole: Later on, a genetic analysis was performed. It linked a missense variant in DCLRE1C with V- and J-gene trimming of TCR beta. Accurate HLA-A and HLA-B prediction from TCR beta sequences was reported for most subjects.

Sequencing used PBMCs. This clonotype was sampled from a middle-aged man in good health and CMV-seronegative. The chain employs TRBV18 and TRBJ1-5, with D maybe TRBD1 (5 bases). The CDR3 bases are TGTGCCAGCTCACCACAGGCAGGGAATAGCAATCAGCCCCAGCATTTT. This translates into CASSPQAGNSNQPQHF.